This T cell receptor (beta chain) was profiled in a study of blood T cells in healthy people across ages. The germline V gene encodes CDR1 SGHTA and CDR2 FQGNSA. After removal of 5 bases from V and 1 base from J, the junction contained 7 bases not matched to a gene. CDR3 length: 16 residues. The table lists this clonotype with a few counts. A sample-barcoded 5' primer and a J-beta primer mix were used in a second PCR of roughly 7 to 11 cycles. TCRdb itself ran the 5' RACE reads through MiXCR, one entry per CDR3 protein. The sample comprises about 570,000 distinct CDR3 sequences, approximately 27% of which are singletons, and less than 20% rests with the top ten.

The sequenced sample consisted of blood. This clonotype was obtained from a woman aged 65 to 85 in good health. V and J are TRBV7-2 and TRBJ2-2; 7 nucleotides align to TRBD1. CDR3 loop: CASSPHRDRNTGELFF. The CDR3 DNA sequence: TGTGCCAGCAGCCCACACCGGGACAGGAACACCGGGGAGCTGTTTTTT.